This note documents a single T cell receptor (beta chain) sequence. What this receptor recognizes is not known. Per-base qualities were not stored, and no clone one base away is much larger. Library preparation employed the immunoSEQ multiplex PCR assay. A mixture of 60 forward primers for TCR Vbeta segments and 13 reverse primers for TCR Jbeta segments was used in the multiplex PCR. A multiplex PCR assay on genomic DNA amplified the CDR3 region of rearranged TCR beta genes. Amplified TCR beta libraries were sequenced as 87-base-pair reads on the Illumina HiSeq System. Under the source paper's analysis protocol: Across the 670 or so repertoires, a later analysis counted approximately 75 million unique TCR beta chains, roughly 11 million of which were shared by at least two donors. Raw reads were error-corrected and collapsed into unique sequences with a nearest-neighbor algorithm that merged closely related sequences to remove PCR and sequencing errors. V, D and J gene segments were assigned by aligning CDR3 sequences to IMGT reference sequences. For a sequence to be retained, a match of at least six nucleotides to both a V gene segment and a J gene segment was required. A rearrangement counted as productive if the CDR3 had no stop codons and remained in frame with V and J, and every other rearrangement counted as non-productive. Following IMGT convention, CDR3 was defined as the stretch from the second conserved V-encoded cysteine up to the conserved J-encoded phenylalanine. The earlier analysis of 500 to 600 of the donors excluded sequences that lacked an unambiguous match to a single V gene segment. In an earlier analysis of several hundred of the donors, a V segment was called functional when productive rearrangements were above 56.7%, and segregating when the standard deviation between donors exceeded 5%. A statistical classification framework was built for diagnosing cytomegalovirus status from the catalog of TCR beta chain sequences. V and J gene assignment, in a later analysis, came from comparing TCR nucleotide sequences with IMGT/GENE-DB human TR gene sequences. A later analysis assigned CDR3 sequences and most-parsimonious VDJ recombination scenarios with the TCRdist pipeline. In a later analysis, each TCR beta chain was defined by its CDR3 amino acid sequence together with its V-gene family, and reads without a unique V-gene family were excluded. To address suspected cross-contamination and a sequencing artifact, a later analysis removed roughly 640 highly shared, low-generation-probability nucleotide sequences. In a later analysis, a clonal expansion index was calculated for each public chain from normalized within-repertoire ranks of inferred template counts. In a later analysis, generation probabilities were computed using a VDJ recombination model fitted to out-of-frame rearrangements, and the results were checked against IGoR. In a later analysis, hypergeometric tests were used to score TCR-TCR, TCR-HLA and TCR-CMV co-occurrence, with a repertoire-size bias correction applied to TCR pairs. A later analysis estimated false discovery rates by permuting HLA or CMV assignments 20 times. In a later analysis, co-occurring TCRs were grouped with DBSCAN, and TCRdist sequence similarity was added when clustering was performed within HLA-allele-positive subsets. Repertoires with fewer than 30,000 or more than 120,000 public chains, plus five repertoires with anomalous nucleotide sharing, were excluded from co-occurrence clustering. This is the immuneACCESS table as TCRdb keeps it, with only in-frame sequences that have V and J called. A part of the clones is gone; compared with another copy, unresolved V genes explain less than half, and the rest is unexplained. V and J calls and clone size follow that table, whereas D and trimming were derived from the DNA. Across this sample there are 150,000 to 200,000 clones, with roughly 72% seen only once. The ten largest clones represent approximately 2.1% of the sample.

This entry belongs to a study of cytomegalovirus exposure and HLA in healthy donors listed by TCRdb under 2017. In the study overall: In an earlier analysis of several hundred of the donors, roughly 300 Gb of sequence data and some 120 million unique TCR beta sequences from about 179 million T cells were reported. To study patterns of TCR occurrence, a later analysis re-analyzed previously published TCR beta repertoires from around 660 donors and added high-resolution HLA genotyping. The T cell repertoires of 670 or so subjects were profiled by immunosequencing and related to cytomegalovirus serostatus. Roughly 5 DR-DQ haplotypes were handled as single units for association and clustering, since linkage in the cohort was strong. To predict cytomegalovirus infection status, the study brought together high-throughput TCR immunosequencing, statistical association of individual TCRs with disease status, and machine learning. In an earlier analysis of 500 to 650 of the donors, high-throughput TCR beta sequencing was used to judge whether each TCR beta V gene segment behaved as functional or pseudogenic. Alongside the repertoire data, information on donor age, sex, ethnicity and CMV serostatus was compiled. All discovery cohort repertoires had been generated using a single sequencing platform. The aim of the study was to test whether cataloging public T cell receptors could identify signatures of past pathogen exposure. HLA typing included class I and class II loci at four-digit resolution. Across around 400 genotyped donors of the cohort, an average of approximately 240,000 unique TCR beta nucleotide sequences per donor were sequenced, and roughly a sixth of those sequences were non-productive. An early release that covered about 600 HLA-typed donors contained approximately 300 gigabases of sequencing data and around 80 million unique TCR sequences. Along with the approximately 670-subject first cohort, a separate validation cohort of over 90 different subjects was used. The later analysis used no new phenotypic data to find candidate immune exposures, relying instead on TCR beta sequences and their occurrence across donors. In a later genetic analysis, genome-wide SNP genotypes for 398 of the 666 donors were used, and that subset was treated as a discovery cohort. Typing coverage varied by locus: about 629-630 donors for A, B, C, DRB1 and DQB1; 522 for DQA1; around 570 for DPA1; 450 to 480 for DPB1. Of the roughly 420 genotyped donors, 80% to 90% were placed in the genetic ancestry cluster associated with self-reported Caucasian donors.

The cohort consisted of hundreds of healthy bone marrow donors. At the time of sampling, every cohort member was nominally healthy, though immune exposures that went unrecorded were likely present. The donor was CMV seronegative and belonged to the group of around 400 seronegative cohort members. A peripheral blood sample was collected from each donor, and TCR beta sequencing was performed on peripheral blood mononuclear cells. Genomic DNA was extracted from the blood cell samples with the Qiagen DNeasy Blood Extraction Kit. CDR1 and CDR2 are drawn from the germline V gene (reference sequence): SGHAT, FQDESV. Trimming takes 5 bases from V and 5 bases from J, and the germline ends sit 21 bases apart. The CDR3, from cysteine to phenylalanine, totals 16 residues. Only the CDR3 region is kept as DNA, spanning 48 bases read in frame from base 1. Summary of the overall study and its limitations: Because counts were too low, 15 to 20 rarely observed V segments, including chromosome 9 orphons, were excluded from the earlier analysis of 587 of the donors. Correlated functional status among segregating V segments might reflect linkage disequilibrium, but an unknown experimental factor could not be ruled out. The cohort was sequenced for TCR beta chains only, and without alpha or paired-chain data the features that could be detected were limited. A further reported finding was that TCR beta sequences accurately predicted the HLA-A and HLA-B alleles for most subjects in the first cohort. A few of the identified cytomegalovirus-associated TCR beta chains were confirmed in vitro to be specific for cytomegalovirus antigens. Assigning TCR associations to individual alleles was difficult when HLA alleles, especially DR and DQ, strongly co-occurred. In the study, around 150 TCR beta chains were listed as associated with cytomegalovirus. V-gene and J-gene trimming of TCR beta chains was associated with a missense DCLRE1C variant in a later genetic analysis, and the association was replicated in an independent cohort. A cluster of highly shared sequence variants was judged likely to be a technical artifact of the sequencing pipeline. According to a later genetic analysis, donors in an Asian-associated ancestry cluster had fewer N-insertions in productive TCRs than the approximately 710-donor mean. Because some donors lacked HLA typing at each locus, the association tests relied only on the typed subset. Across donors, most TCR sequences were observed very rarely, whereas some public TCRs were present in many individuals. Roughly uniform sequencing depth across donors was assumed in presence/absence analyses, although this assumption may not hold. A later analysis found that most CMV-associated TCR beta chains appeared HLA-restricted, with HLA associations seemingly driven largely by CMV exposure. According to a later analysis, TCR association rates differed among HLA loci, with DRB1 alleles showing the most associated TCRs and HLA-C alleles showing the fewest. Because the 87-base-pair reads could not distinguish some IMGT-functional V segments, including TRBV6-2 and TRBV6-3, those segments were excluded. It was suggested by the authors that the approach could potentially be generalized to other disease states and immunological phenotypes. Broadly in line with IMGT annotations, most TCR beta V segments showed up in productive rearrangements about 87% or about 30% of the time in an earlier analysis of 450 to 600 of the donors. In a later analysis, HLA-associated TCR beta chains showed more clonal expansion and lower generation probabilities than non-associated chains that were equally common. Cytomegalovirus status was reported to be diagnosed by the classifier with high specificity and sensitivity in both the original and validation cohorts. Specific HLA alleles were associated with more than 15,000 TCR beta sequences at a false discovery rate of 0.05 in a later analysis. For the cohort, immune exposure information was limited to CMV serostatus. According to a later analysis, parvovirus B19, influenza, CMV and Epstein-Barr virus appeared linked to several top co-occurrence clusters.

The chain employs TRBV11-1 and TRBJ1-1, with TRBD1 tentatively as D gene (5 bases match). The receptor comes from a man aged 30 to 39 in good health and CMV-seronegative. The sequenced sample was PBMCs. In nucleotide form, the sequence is TGTGCCAGCAGCCCACCATTGGCGGGGGTCGTGACTGAAGCTTTCTTT. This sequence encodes CASSPPLAGVVTEAFF.